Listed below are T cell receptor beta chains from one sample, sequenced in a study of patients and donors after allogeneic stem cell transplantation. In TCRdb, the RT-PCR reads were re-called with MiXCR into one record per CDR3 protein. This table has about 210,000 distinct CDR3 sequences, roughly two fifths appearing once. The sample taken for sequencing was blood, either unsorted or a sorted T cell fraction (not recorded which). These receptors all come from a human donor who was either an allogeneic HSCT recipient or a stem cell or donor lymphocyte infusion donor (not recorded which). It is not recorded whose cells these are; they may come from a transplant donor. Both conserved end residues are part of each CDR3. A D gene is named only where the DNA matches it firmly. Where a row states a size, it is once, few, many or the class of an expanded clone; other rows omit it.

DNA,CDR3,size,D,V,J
TGTGCCAGTAGTCGGGACAGCTTCACAGATACGCAGTATTTT,CASSRDSFTDTQYF,once,TRBD1,TRBV19,TRBJ2-3
TGTGCCAGCAGAACTAGCGGGGAGACCCAAGAGACCCAGTACTTC,CASRTSGETQETQYF,.,TRBD2,TRBV6-9,TRBJ2-5
TGTGCCAGCAGCTTAGGAGGCAGCTACAATGAGCAGTTCTTC,CASSLGGSYNEQFF,few,.,TRBV7-9,TRBJ2-1
TGTGCCAGCAGCTCGACAGGGGGCTCCTACAATGAGCAGTTCTTC,CASSSTGGSYNEQFF,few,TRBD1,TRBV3-1,TRBJ2-1
TGCAGCGTTGGGGGCAGAGGATATGGCTACACCTTC,CSVGGRGYGYTF,.,.,TRBV29-1,TRBJ1-2
TGTGCCAGCAGCTTGGGCCAGGGAGGAAACACCATATATTTT,CASSLGQGGNTIYF,many,.,TRBV5-6,TRBJ1-3
TGTGCCAGCAGGCGGACTAGCGGGGTCGATGAGCAGTTCTTC,CASRRTSGVDEQFF,few,TRBD2,TRBV12-3/TRBV12-4,TRBJ2-1
TGTGCCACCAGGACAAACGAGGGCTACACCTTC,CATRTNEGYTF,.,.,TRBV19,TRBJ1-2
TGTGCCAGCAGCTTAGGTGCAAACTCCTATAATTCACCCCTCCACTTT,CASSLGANSYNSPLHF,once,.,TRBV7-9,TRBJ1-6
TGTGCCAGCCGCCGCCGGGCTTTCCTAAGTGAGCAGTTCTTC,CASRRRAFLSEQFF,few,.,TRBV5-6,TRBJ2-1
TGTGCCAGCAGTTTGGGCCACGGACCCCTCCACTTT,CASSLGHGPLHF,.,.,TRBV12-3/TRBV12-4,TRBJ1-6
TGTGCCAGCAGTGGTGGCCAAGAGACCCAGTACTTC,CASSGGQETQYF,.,.,TRBV12-3/TRBV12-4,TRBJ2-5
TGTGCCAGCAGCCCGTCAGGACACATTCAGTACTTC,CASSPSGHIQYF,.,.,TRBV3-1,TRBJ2-4
TGTGCCAGCAGCCTAGATCTGGACAGGGAAGCTTTCTTT,CASSLDLDREAFF,few,TRBD1,TRBV7-2,TRBJ1-1
TGTGCCACCAGCGACAGGGGCACTGAAGCTTTCTTT,CATSDRGTEAFF,.,TRBD1,TRBV24-1,TRBJ1-1
TGTGCCAGCAGCCGTGGACTGGATTCACCCCTCCACTTT,CASSRGLDSPLHF,.,.,TRBV11-2,TRBJ1-6